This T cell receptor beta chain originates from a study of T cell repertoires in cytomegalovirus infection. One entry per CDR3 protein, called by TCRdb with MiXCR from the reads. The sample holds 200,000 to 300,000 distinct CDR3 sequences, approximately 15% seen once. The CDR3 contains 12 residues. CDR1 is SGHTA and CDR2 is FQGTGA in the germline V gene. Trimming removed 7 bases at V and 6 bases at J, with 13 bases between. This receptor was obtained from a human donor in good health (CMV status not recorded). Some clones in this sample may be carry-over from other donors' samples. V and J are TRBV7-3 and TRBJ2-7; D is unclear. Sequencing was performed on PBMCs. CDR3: CASTAWRIEQYF. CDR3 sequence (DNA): TGTGCCAGCACCGCTTGGCGAATCGAGCAGTACTTC.